This T cell receptor (beta chain) was retrieved from a study of early T cells in non-severe SARS-CoV-2 infection (dated by TCRdb to about 2021). For the study in its entirety: TCR sequencing used bulk RNA from unsorted whole blood, so alpha and beta chains could not be paired.

The investigation overall reported the following: VDJdb matching was skewed toward anti-spike CD8 responses and likely underestimated virus-specific expansions by missing private and CD4 specificities.

The protocol used for the library was 5' RACE. Sequencing took place on a NextSeq 500. Unique molecular identifiers were attached to individual cDNA molecules in the TCR library protocol so that sequencing error and PCR bias could be corrected. Sequencing covered both TCR alpha and beta chains, and within each sample the abundances of alpha and beta sequences were tightly co-correlated. Regarding the original processing steps: Decombinator V4 was used to perform V gene, J gene and CDR3 annotation of TCR sequences. TCRs were defined as expanded if a significant change between any two time points was detected under a Poisson model with p below 0.0001. TCR abundances were normalised to the total number of TCRs sequenced in each sample and reported as counts per million. TRAV1-2 paired with TRAJ12, TRAJ20 or TRAJ33 defined MAIT TCRs, while TRAV10 paired with TRAJ18 defined iNKT TCRs. VDJdb, accessed on 1 November 2021, was searched for TCRs annotated for CMV, EBV and SARS-CoV-2, and TCRs annotated for more than one antigen were excluded. TCRdb cleaned the public reads at Q25 with fastp, built clones with MiXCR and kept in-frame beta chains. Every CDR3 protein is listed once, alongside the most common genes and DNA of its rows. The V and J calls and clone size come from TCRdb's table, not from the authors' own analysis. The sample table holds more than 70,000 distinct CDR3 sequences, of which roughly an eighth were seen once. The ten largest clones represent approximately 7% of the sample.

A case-control design nested within a healthcare worker cohort in London, UK, was used, with weekly nasopharyngeal swab PCR tests and blood sampling performed. Healthcare workers were recruited during the week of the UK lockdown, between 23 and 31 March 2020, and followed weekly for up to 16 weeks. The CDR3 starts with the cysteine, ends with the phenylalanine, and has 14 residues. The CDR3 DNA has 42 bases and is translated from base 1. The CDR1 and CDR2 encoded by the germline V gene are ENHRY and SYGVKD. V loses 6 bases, J loses 1 base, and the germline ends lie 9 bases apart. As regards this clonotype: This clone's antigen is unknown. Qualities for individual bases were not recorded, and no much larger clone is one base off.

This receptor was taken from an adult who was a healthcare worker with PCR-confirmed SARS-CoV-2 infection or an uninfected control (not recorded which). The chain couples TRBV10-3 to TRBJ2-2; matching of 5 bases hints at TRBD1 as the D gene. Sequences were obtained from whole blood. The sequence in DNA is TGTGCCATCAGCTTCGGACAGAACACCGGGGAGCTGTTTTTT. Its protein is CAISFGQNTGELFF.